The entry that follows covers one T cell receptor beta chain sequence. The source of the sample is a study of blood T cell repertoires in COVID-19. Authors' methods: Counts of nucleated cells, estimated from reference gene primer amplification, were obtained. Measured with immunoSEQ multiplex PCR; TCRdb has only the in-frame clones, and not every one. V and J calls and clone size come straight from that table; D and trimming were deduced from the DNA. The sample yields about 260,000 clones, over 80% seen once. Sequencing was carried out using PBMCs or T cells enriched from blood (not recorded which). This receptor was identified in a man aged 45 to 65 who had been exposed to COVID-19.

The CDR3 protein is CARQRPPRLDGYTF. The CDR3 region has the DNA TGTGCCAGACAAAGGCCCCCTAGGCTGGATGGCTACACCTTC. The chain combines TRBV19 with TRBJ1-2, with no clear D. V gave up 9 bases and J gave up 6 bases, with 20 bases separating them. The CDR3 consists of 14 residues. Germline V gene data show CDR1 as LNHDA and CDR2 as SQIVND (reference sequence).